These 29 T cell receptor beta chains came from one sample sequenced in a study of control samples from healthy donors and cancer patients. Sequenced by immunoSEQ multiplex PCR; TCRdb stores in-frame clones only, minus some. Reported are some 180,000 clones; the ten largest clones contain around 2%. The specimen sequenced was blood. Source of these receptors: a woman between 25 and 40 years old in good health.

The chain links TRBV28 to TRBJ1-5, with 7 bases lining up with TRBD1. The CDR3 has 14 amino acids. CDR1 is MDHEN and CDR2 is SYDVKM in the germline V gene. J was trimmed by 8 bases and V by 5 bases; bases with no gene match: 9. CDR3 sequence: CASSEDRRVEPQHF. CDR3 DNA: TGTGCCAGCAGTGAGGACAGGAGGGTTGAGCCCCAGCATTTT.

The chain has TRBV4-1 and TRBJ1-5; no definite D call. The CDR3 has 16 amino acids. V gave up 3 bases and J gave up 0 bases, with 12 bases separating them. Germline V CDR1 and CDR2: MGHRA, YSYEKL. CDR3 loop: CASSHAHKNSNQPQHF. The DNA of the CDR3 is TGCGCCAGCAGCCACGCTCATAAGAATAGCAATCAGCCCCAGCATTTT.

The rearrangement links TRBV19 to TRBJ1-6, with 8 bases aligning to TRBD1. CDR1 and CDR2 (germline): LNHDA, SQIVND (reference sequence). Trimming removed 3 bases from V and 6 bases from J; junction bases left unmatched: 7. This CDR3 has 16 amino acids. The CDR3 region is CASSIGGQALNSPLHF. CDR3 coding DNA: TGTGCCAGTAGTATTGGGGGACAGGCGCTTAATTCACCCCTCCACTTT.

The chain is built from TRBV6-5 and TRBJ1-2, with D tentatively TRBD1 (6 bases). This CDR3 contains 14 residues. Germline assignment: CDR1 MNHEY and CDR2 SVGAGI. Trimming removed 8 bases at V and 4 bases at J, with 17 bases between. DNA for the CDR3: TGTGCCAGCCAACAGGGCCCGTATTCCTATGGCTACACCTTC. Its protein product is CASQQGPYSYGYTF.

This rearrangement joins TRBV19 to TRBJ2-5; D is unresolved. With 0 bases removed from V and 6 bases from J, the gap between germline ends came to 8 bases. Germline V gene sequence: CDR1 LNHDA, CDR2 SQIVND (reference sequence). The CDR3 runs to 13 residues. In DNA form, the CDR3 reads TGTGCCAGTAGTATAGAGACGGAGAAGACCCAGTACTTC. It specifies CASSIETEKTQYF.

The V and J genes are TRBV2 and TRBJ1-2; a possible D gene is TRBD1 (6 bases). This CDR3 is 16 amino acids long. V lost 2 bases to trimming and J lost 2 bases, with 15 bases between them. Germline V gene lookup returns CDR1 SNHLY and CDR2 FYNNEI. CDR3: CASSERGAGENYGYTF. The CDR3 DNA reads as TGTGCCAGCAGTGAAAGGGGGGCAGGAGAAAACTATGGCTACACCTTC.

The chain carries TRBV5-1 and TRBJ2-5; 7 bases align to TRBD2. Germline CDR1 SGHRS, CDR2 YFSETQ. V lost 6 bases and J lost 0; bases outside the gene matches: 11. CDR3 length: 16 amino acids. For the CDR3, the DNA is TGCGCCAGCACTCCCTGGACTAGTGAGGACCAAGAGACCCAGTACTTC. It codes for CASTPWTSEDQETQYF. Full variable domain (missing parts from reference TRBV5-1 and TRBJ2-5): KAGVTQTPRYLIKTRGQQVTLSCSPISGHRSVSWYQQTPGQGLQFLFEYFSETQRNKGNFPGRFSGRQFSNSRSEMNVSTLELGDSALYLCASTPWTSEDQETQYFGPGTRLLVL.

This rearrangement joins TRBV7-2 to TRBJ2-3, with a possible D match to TRBD1 (6 bases). The germline CDR1 and CDR2 sequences are SGHTA and FQGNSA. CDR3 length equals 16 residues. V gave up 5 bases and J gave up 1 base, with 16 bases separating them. This CDR3 is CASSTGQSGGTDTQYF. The DNA for the CDR3 is TGTGCCAGCAGCACCGGACAGTCCGGCGGCACAGATACGCAGTATTTT.

The chain uses TRBV28 and TRBJ2-7; D unclear. V shed 6 bases and J shed 2 bases, with 14 bases lying between them. Germline CDR1 MDHEN, CDR2 SYDVKM. This CDR3 region has 14 residues. The chain's CDR3 is CASSPVSFPYEQYF. The DNA for the CDR3 is TGTGCCAGCAGCCCCGTTTCGTTTCCCTACGAGCAGTACTTC.

In the case of this clone: Other nucleotide sequences from this sample produce the same CDR3. V is TRBV4-3 and J is TRBJ1-1; TRBD1 aligns across 7 bases. This CDR3 has 15 residues. Per the germline V gene, CDR1 is LGHNA and CDR2 is YSLEER. V lost 0 bases to trimming and J lost 1 base; unmatched junction nucleotides: 2. The CDR3 sequence is CASSQDRGGNTEAFF. The DNA for the CDR3 is TGCGCCAGCAGCCAAGACAGGGGGGGGAACACTGAAGCTTTCTTT.

The chain employs TRBV29-1 and TRBJ1-1; D is possibly TRBD1 (5 bases). V was pared by 6 bases and J by 4 bases, with 9 bases between. Germline V lookup: CDR1 SQVTM, CDR2 ANQGSEA. The CDR3 totals 11 residues. Here the CDR3 DNA reads TGCAGCGTCAACCAGGGCACTGAAGCTTTCTTT. Its protein is CSVNQGTEAFF. Complete variable domain (other parts from reference TRBV29-1 and TRBJ1-1): SAVISQKPSRDICQRGTSLTIQCQVDSQVTMMFWYRQQPGQSLTLIATANQGSEATYESGFVIDKFPISRPNLTFSTLTVSNMSPEDSSIYLCSVNQGTEAFFGQGTRLTVV.

The chain combines TRBV28 with TRBJ1-1; 7 nucleotides agree with TRBD1. CDR1 MDHEN and CDR2 SYDVKM come from the germline V gene. J gave up 0 bases and V 3 bases, and 4 bases lay outside the gene matches. The CDR3 is 15 residues long. In DNA, the CDR3 is TGTGCCAGCAGTTTTGGGACAGCCTTGAACACTGAAGCTTTCTTT. Translated: CASSFGTALNTEAFF.

J is TRBJ1-2 and V is TRBV6-2 or TRBV6-3; D is perhaps TRBD1 (6 bases). Germline CDR1 MNHEY, CDR2 SVGEGT. The CDR3 extends over 14 amino acids. V was trimmed by 5 bases and J by 8 bases, leaving 18 bases between them. The CDR3 sequence is CASSKPQGLRGYTF. The CDR3 region has the DNA TGTGCCAGCAGTAAGCCACAGGGTTTGAGGGGCTACACCTTC.

This rearrangement joins TRBV5-6 to TRBJ2-5; D possibly corresponds to TRBD1 (5 bases). Germline lookup yields CDR1 SGHDT and CDR2 YYEEEE. The CDR3 is 15 amino acids. Trimming stripped 1 base from V and 5 bases from J, with 15 bases between. The DNA of the CDR3 is TGTGCCAGCAGCTTGTGGGCCAGGGTATACGAGACCCAGTACTTC. This translates into CASSLWARVYETQYF.

This chain links TRBV9 with TRBJ2-1; 14 positions match TRBD2. The CDR3 loop spans 15 amino acids. The V gene end was trimmed by 3 bases and the J gene end by 12 bases; junction bases not matched to a gene: 8. CDR1 and CDR2 from the germline V gene are SGDLS and YYNGEE. CDR3 residues: CASSGLAGGPLVQFF. Here the CDR3 DNA reads TGTGCCAGCAGCGGACTAGCGGGGGGGCCCCTAGTGCAGTTCTTC.

This chain uses TRBV18 with TRBJ1-2; 8 bases map to TRBD1. After removal of 6 bases from V and 0 bases from J, the junction contained 15 bases not matched to a gene. CDR1 KGHSH and CDR2 LQKENI come from the germline V gene. There are 18 residues in the CDR3. CDR3 region: CASSLPGQGRLANYGYTF. The CDR3 nucleotides are TGTGCCAGCTCCCTCCCTGGACAGGGAAGATTAGCTAACTATGGCTACACCTTC.

The V call is TRBV7-2, the J call TRBJ1-2; D not certain. The germline gives CDR1 SGHTA, CDR2 FQGNSA. Trimming shortened V by 5 bases and J by 8 bases, and 21 bases separated the two germline ends. This CDR3 comprises 15 residues. The CDR3 region is CASSTRQTGQGGYTF. For the CDR3, the DNA is TGTGCCAGCAGCACCCGACAAACTGGGCAAGGCGGCTACACCTTC.

The rearrangement joins TRBV19 to TRBJ1-2, with no clear D. V lost 4 bases and J 6 bases, leaving 12 bases between the germline ends. This CDR3 comprises 13 residues. Germline values: CDR1 LNHDA, CDR2 SQIVND (reference sequence). This CDR3 reads CASSNAGYDGYTF. The CDR3 DNA follows: TGTGCCAGTAGTAATGCGGGATATGATGGCTACACCTTC.

The chain links TRBV28 to TRBJ1-4; TRBD1 might be the D (6 bases). This CDR3 is built from 14 residues. CDR1 MDHEN and CDR2 SYDVKM come from the germline V gene. Trimming took 6 bases from V and 1 from J, leaving 9 bases between them. CDR3 protein: CASRTGGTNEKLFF. CDR3 in DNA: TGTGCCAGCAGGACAGGTGGAACTAATGAAAAACTGTTTTTT. The full variable domain, with the rest looked up from reference TRBV28 and TRBJ1-4, is DVKVTQSSRYLVKRTGEKVFLECVQDMDHENMFWYRQDPGLGLRLIYFSYDVKMKEKGDIPEGYSVSREKKERFSLILESASTNQTSMYLCASRTGGTNEKLFFGSGTQLSVL.

This chain connects TRBV19 to TRBJ2-7, with 10 bases aligning to TRBD1. Germline values: CDR1 LNHDA, CDR2 SQIVND (reference sequence). V lost 5 bases to trimming and J lost 5 bases; unmatched junction nucleotides: 9. The CDR3 totals 15 residues. The CDR3 loop reads CASSLDRGGVNEQYF. The DNA of the CDR3 is TGTGCCAGTAGTTTGGACAGGGGGGGTGTCAACGAGCAGTACTTC. Using reference TRBV19 and TRBJ2-7 for the parts outside the CDR3, the full variable domain is DGGITQSPKYLFRKEGQNVTLSCEQNLNHDAMYWYRQDPGQGLRLIYYSQIVNDFQKGDIAEGYSVSREKKESFPLTVTSAQKNPTAFYLCASSLDRGGVNEQYFGPGTRLTVT.

The V and J genes are TRBV19 and TRBJ1-5; D is perhaps TRBD1 (5 bases). The germline V gene encodes CDR1 LNHDA and CDR2 SQIVND (reference sequence). Trimming took off 1 base at V and 4 bases at J, with 17 bases between the two ends. The CDR3 sequence is 17 residues long. CDR3 DNA sequence: TGTGCCAGTAGTATAGTCCAGGGTACAAGGGGAAATCAGCCCCAGCATTTT. It specifies CASSIVQGTRGNQPQHF.

The V and J genes are TRBV4-1 and TRBJ1-4; 8 nucleotides match TRBD1. The germline V gene encodes CDR1 MGHRA and CDR2 YSYEKL. The CDR3 runs to 17 residues. After removal of 1 base from V and 8 bases from J, the junction contained 12 bases not matched to a gene. CDR3 sequence reads: CASSQVRGRTGWEKLFF. The CDR3 DNA reads as TGCGCCAGCAGCCAAGTTCGTGGGAGGACAGGGTGGGAAAAACTGTTTTTT.

The V and J genes are TRBV5-1 and TRBJ1-1; TRBD1 is a possible D gene (5 bases). Deletions cut 1 base from V and 5 bases from J, with 12 bases between. The CDR3 loop spans 14 amino acids. The germline CDR1 and CDR2 sequences are SGHRS and YFSETQ. This chain's CDR3 is CASSLTGEVTEAFF. CDR3 DNA: TGCGCCAGCAGCTTGACGGGGGAGGTGACTGAAGCTTTCTTT. The entire variable domain, with the rest obtained from reference TRBV5-1 and TRBJ1-1, is as follows: KAGVTQTPRYLIKTRGQQVTLSCSPISGHRSVSWYQQTPGQGLQFLFEYFSETQRNKGNFPGRFSGRQFSNSRSEMNVSTLELGDSALYLCASSLTGEVTEAFFGQGTRLTVV.

This chain joins TRBV28 and TRBJ1-6; 7 positions agree with TRBD1. Germline CDR1 and CDR2: MDHEN and SYDVKM. The CDR3 has 17 amino acids. V shed 4 bases, J shed 6 bases, and the junction held 12 bases outside the gene matches. DNA of the CDR3: TGTGCCAGCAGTTCCCTCCCCTTTACAGGGGTTAATTCACCCCTCCACTTT. This sequence encodes CASSSLPFTGVNSPLHF.

This rearrangement joins TRBV11-1 to TRBJ1-5; no clear D. The germline V gene encodes CDR1 SGHAT and CDR2 FQDESV (reference sequence). V shed 2 bases and J shed 5 bases, with 7 bases lying between them. The CDR3 consists of 13 residues. The CDR3 sequence is CASSLQVDQPQHF. Written as DNA, the CDR3 is TGTGCCAGCAGCTTACAGGTAGATCAGCCCCAGCATTTT. The full variable domain, with the rest looked up from reference TRBV11-1 and TRBJ1-5, is EAEVAQSPRYKITEKSQAVAFWCDPISGHATLYWYRQILGQGPELLVQFQDESVVDDSQLPKDRFSAERLKGVDSTLKIQPAELGDSAMYLCASSLQVDQPQHFGDGTRLSIL.

The chain is built from TRBV7-9 and TRBJ1-2, with 7 bases lining up with TRBD1. V lost 4 bases, J lost 5 bases, and 7 bases stayed unmatched. Germline CDR1 is SEHNR and CDR2 is FQNEAQ (reference sequence). This CDR3 is 14 amino acids long. DNA of the CDR3: TGTGCCAGCAGCTCCCCCGGACAGGCTTATGGCTACACCTTC. Its protein product is CASSSPGQAYGYTF.

The rearrangement links TRBV27 to TRBJ2-7, with TRBD2 matching 15 bases. Germline assignment: CDR1 MNHEY and CDR2 SMNVEV (reference sequence). Germline trimming cut 6 bases from V and 4 bases from J; bases unmatched to any gene: 13. CDR3 length equals 18 residues. This CDR3 is CASRLSGLAGGRSYEQYF. As DNA, the CDR3 is TGTGCCAGCAGACTCTCGGGACTAGCGGGGGGCCGAAGTTACGAGCAGTACTTC.

CDR3 sequence reads: CASGVTSGGGDTQYF. The CDR3 DNA reads TGTGCCAGCGGGGTGACTAGCGGGGGAGGAGATACGCAGTATTTT. The V call is TRBV9, the J call TRBJ2-3, with 12 bases fitting TRBD2. V shed 7 bases and J 5 bases; nucleotides not matched to a gene: 8. Looked up from germline, CDR1 is SGDLS and CDR2 is YYNGEE. The CDR3 length is 15 residues.

The chain combines TRBV7-8 with TRBJ1-1; unclear D gene. Germline loops: CDR1 SGHVS, CDR2 FQNEAQ. V lost 2 bases and J 1 base, leaving 5 bases between the germline ends. This CDR3 comprises 13 residues. For the CDR3, the DNA is TGTGCCAGCAGCTTAATTGCGAACACTGAAGCTTTCTTT. Residues: CASSLIANTEAFF.